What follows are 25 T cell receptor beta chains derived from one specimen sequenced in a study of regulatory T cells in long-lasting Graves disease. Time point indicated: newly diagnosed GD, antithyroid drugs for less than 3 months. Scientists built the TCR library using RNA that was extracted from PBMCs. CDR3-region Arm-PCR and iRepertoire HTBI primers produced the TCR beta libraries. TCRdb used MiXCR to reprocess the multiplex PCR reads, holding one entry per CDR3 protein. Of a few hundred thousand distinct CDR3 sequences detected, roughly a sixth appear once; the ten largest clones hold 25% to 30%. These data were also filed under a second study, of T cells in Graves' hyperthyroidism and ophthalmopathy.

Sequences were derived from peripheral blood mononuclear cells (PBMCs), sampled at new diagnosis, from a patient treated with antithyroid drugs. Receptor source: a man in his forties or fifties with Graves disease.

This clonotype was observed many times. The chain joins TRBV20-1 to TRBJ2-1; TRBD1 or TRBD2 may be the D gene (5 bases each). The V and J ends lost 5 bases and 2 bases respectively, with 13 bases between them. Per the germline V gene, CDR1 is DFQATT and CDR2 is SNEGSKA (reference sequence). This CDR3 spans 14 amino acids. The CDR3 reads CSAGGRRTYNEQFF. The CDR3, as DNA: TGCAGTGCTGGGGGACGGCGAACCTACAATGAGCAGTTCTTC.

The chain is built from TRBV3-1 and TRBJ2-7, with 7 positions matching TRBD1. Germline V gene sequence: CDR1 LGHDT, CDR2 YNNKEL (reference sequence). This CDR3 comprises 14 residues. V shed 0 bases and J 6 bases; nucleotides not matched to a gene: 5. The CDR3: CASSQDDRVGEQYF. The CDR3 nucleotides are TGTGCCAGCAGCCAAGACGACAGGGTCGGCGAGCAGTACTTC.

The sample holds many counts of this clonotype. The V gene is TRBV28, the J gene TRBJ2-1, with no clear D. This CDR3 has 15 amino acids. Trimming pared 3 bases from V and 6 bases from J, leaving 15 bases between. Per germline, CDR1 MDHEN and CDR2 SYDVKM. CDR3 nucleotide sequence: TGTGCCAGCAGTTTGGCAGGCAGGTGGGGCAATGAGCAGTTCTTC. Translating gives CASSLAGRWGNEQFF.

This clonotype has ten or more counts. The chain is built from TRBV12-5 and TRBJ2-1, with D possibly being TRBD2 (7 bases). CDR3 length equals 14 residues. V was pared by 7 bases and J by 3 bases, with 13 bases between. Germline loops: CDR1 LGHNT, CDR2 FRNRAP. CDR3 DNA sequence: TGTGCTAGTGCCGGGGGGCTAAACTACAATGAGCAGTTCTTC. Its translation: CASAGGLNYNEQFF.

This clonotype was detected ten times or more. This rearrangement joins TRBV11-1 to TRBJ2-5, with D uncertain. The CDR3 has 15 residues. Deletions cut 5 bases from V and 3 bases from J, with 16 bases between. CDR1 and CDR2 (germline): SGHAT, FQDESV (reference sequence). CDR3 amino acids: CASSPAGRPEETQYF. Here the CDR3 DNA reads TGTGCCAGCAGCCCGGCCGGCAGACCAGAAGAGACCCAGTACTTC.

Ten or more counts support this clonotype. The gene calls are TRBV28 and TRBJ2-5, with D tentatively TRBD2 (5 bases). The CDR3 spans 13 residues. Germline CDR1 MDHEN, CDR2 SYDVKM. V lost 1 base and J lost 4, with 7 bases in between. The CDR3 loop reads CASSLSGVETQYF. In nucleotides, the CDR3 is TGTGCCAGCAGTTTATCCGGGGTAGAGACCCAGTACTTC.

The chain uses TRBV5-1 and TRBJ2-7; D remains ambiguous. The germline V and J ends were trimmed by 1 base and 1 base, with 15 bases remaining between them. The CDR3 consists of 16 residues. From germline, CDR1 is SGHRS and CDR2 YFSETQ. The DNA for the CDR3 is TGCGCCAGCAGCTTGACAGTGCGTCGATGGTCCTACGAGCAGTACTTC. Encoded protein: CASSLTVRRWSYEQYF. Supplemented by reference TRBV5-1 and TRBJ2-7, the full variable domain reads KAGVTQTPRYLIKTRGQQVTLSCSPISGHRSVSWYQQTPGQGLQFLFEYFSETQRNKGNFPGRFSGRQFSNSRSEMNVSTLELGDSALYLCASSLTVRRWSYEQYFGPGTRLTVT.

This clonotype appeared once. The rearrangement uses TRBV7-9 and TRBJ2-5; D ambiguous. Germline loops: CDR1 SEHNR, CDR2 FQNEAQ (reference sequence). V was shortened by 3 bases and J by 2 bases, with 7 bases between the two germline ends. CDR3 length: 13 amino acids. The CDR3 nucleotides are TGTGCCAGCAGCTTTCCCCCTCAAGAGACCCAGTACTTC. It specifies CASSFPPQETQYF.

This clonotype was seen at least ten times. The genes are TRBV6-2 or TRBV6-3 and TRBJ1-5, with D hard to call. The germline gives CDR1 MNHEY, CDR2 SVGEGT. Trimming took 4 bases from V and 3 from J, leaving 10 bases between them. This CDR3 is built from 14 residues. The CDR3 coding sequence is TGTGCCAGCAGTTCGAGGAGGGACAATCAGCCCCAGCATTTT. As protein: CASSSRRDNQPQHF.

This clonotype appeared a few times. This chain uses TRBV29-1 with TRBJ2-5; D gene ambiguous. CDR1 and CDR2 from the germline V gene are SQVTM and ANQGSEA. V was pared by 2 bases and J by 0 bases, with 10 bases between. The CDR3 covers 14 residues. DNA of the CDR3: TGCAGCGTTGAAAAATGGGTCAACCAAGAGACCCAGTACTTC. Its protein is CSVEKWVNQETQYF.

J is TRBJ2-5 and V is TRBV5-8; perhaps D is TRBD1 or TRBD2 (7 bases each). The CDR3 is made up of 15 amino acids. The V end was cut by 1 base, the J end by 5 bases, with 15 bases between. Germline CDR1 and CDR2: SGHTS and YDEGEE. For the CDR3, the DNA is TGTGCCAGCAGCTTGTGGAACAGGGGAGGGGAGACCCAGTACTTC. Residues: CASSLWNRGGETQYF.

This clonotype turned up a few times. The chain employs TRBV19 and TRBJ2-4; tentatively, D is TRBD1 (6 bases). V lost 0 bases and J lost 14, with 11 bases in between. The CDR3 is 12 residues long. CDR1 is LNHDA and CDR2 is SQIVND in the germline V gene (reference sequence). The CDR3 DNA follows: TGTGCCAGTAGTATAGATCAGGGGCGAAAGTACTTC. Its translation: CASSIDQGRKYF. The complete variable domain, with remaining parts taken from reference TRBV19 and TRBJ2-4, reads DGGITQSPKYLFRKEGQNVTLSCEQNLNHDAMYWYRQDPGQGLRLIYYSQIVNDFQKGDIAEGYSVSREKKESFPLTVTSAQKNPTAFYLCASSIDQGRKYFGAGTRLSVL.

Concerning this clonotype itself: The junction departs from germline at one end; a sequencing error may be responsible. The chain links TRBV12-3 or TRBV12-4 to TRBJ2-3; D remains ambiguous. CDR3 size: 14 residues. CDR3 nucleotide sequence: TGTGCCAGCAATTTACCCGGGAGCACAGATACGCAGTATTTT. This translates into CASNLPGSTDTQYF.

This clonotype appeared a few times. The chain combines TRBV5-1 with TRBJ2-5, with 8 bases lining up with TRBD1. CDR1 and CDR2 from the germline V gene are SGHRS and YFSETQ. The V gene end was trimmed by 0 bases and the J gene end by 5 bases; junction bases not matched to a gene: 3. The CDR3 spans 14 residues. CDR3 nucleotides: TGCGCCAGCAGCTTGGAGGACAGGGCGGAGACCCAGTACTTC. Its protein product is CASSLEDRAETQYF.

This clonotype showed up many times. Written as DNA, the CDR3 is TGTGCCAGCAGCTTGGGGGGAGCGAATGAGCAGTTCTTC. Its translation is CASSLGGANEQFF. The J gene is TRBJ2-1, the V gene TRBV7-2, with D tentatively TRBD2 (6 bases). The V gene lost 3 bases and the J gene lost 7 bases, with 10 bases spanning the gap. The CDR3 consists of 13 residues. In germline, CDR1 is SGHTA, CDR2 FQGNSA.

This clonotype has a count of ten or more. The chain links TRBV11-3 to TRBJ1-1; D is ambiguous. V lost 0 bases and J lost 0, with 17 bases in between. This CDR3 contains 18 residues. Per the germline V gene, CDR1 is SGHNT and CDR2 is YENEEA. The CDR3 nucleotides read TGTGCCAGCAGCTTAGAGGGATTCGCGGTCGCCATGAACACTGAAGCTTTCTTT. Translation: CASSLEGFAVAMNTEAFF.

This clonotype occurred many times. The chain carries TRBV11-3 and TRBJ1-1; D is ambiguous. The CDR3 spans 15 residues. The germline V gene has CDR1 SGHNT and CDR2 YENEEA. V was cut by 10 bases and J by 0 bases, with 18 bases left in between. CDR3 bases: TGTGCCACCCAAAGCGGAGTATCCTTGAACACTGAAGCTTTCTTT. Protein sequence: CATQSGVSLNTEAFF. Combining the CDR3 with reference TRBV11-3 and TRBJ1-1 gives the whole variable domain EAGVVQSPRYKIIEKKQPVAFWCNPISGHNTLYWYLQNLGQGPELLIRYENEEAVDDSQLPKDRFSAERLKGVDSTLKIQPAELGDSAVYLCATQSGVSLNTEAFFGQGTRLTVV.

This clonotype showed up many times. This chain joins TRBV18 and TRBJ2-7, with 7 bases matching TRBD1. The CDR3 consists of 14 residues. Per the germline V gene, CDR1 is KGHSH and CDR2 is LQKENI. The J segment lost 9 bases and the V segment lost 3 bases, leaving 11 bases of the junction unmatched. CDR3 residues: CASSPATGSKGQYF. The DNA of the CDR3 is TGTGCCAGCTCACCGGCGACAGGGTCTAAGGGGCAGTACTTC.

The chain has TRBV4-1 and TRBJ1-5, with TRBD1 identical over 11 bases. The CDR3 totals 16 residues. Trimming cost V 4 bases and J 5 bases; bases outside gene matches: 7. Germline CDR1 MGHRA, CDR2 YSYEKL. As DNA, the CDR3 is TGCGCCAGCAGCCGGATTGGGACAGGGGGGGATCAGCCCCAGCATTTT. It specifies CASSRIGTGGDQPQHF.

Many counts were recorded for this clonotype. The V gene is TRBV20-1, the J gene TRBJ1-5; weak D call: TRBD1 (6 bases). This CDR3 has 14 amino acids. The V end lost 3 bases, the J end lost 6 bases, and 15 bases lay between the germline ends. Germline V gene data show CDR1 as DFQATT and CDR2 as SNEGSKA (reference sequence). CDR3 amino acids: CSASTGLWVQPQHF. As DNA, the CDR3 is TGCAGTGCTAGTACAGGGCTTTGGGTTCAGCCCCAGCATTTT.

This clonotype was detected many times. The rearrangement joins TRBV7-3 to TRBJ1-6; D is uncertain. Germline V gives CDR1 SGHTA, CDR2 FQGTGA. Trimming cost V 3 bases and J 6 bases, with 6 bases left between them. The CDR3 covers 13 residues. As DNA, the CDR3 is TGTGCCAGCAGCTTGGGGAGTAATTCACCCCTCCACTTT. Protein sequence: CASSLGSNSPLHF.

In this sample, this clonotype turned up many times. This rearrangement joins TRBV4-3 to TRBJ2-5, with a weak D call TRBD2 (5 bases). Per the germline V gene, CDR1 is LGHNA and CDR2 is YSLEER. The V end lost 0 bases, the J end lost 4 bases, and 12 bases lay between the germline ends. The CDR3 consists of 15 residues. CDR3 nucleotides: TGCGCCAGCAGCCAAGACCTCGGGGATGGAGAGACCCAGTACTTC. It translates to CASSQDLGDGETQYF.

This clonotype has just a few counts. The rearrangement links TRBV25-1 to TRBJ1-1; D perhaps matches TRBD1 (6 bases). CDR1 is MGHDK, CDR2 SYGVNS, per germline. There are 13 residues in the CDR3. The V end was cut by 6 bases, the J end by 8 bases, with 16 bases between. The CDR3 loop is CASRLIEGGEAFF. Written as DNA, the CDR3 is TGTGCCAGCAGACTCATTGAAGGGGGGGAAGCTTTCTTT.

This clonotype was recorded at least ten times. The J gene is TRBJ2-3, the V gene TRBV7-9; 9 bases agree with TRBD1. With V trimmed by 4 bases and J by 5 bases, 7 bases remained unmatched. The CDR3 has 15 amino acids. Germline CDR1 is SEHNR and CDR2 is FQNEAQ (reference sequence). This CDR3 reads CASSSRRQGEDTQYF. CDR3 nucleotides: TGTGCCAGCAGCTCAAGGCGACAGGGGGAAGATACGCAGTATTTT.

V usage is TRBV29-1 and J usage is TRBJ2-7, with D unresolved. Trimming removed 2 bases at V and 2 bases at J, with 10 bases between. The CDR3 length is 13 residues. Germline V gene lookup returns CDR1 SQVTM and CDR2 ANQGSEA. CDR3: CSVEMMGTYEQYF. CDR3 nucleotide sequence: TGCAGCGTTGAAATGATGGGGACCTACGAGCAGTACTTC.